This TCR beta chain was documented in a study of T-cell memory formation after mild COVID-19. TCRdb recomputed calls from the 5' RACE reads with MiXCR, one row per CDR3 protein. Of under 250,000 distinct CDR3 sequences in the sample, roughly 15% were seen once. At least ten counts were recorded for this clonotype. The TCR originated in an adult woman who had mild COVID-19 (a few samples of this study predate the infection). Cell type and time point are not known. Input material: PBMCs or a T cell subset sorted from them (not recorded which).

Here the CDR3 reads CASSLVGGNQPQHF. As DNA, the CDR3 is TGTGCCAGCAGCTTAGTGGGGGGGAACCAGCCCCAGCATTTT. The J gene is TRBJ1-5, the V gene TRBV7-2; tentatively, D is TRBD1 (5 bases). There are 14 residues in the CDR3. Germline values: CDR1 SGHTA, CDR2 FQGNSA. With 1 base removed from V and 7 bases from J, the gap between germline ends came to 11 bases.